This T cell receptor beta chain was profiled in a study of CD8 T cells in Susac syndrome. After extraction with the RNeasy kit, roughly 0.45 to 1 ug of the RNA was reverse transcribed using random hexamers. TCRdb analysed the immunoSEQ multiplex PCR reads with MiXCR anew, one entry per CDR3 protein. The sample holds about 290,000 distinct CDR3 sequences, about 88% seen once. Remarks on this clonotype: The antigen remains undetermined.

The CDR3 spans 13 residues. Per germline, CDR1 GTSNPN and CDR2 SVGIG (reference sequence). Trimming pared 2 bases from V and 5 bases from J, leaving 10 bases between. The study's findings and limits: It was acknowledged by the study that relatively few individuals were included in its TCR sequencing and HLA analysis.

The gene calls are TRBV30 and TRBJ2-1; possible D gene TRBD2, 5 bases. Sequenced sample: CD8+ T cells from PBMCs. This sequence was found in a human donor with multiple sclerosis. The CDR3 is CAWSSGFNNEQFF. In DNA form, the CDR3 reads TGTGCCTGGAGTTCGGGGTTCAACAATGAGCAGTTCTTC.